The 10 T cell receptor beta chains reported below all come from one sample, sequenced in a study of blood T cell repertoires in COVID-19. Generated by immunoSEQ multiplex PCR, the TCRdb table keeps only in-frame clones and is missing some. The sample lists more than 60,000 clones; 90% were seen once. What was sequenced was peripheral blood. These TCRs come from a man aged 50-59 years with acute or convalescent COVID-19.

The CDR3 is CAISESMATIETQYF. Written as DNA, the CDR3 is TGTGCCATCAGTGAGTCGATGGCTACTATTGAGACCCAGTACTTC. V gene TRBV10-3 combines with J gene TRBJ2-5; D not certain. V was pared by 0 bases and J by 5 bases, with 13 bases between. Germline loops: CDR1 ENHRY, CDR2 SYGVKD. This CDR3 is 15 amino acids long.

This sequence joins TRBV5-1 and TRBJ1-4, with a tentative D call TRBD1 (5 bases). The germline CDR1 and CDR2 sequences are SGHRS and YFSETQ. The CDR3 covers 14 residues. The germline V and J ends were trimmed by 0 bases and 8 bases, with 11 bases remaining between them. The CDR3 DNA sequence: TGCGCCAGCAGCTTGGGGGGCGCGAGGGAAAAACTGTTTTTT. Protein sequence: CASSLGGAREKLFF.

V is TRBV6-5 and J is TRBJ2-2, with 11 bases matching TRBD2. Germline CDR1 MNHEY, CDR2 SVGAGI. This CDR3 spans 15 amino acids. Unmatched junction bases numbered 7, after V lost 7 bases and J lost 6 bases. The CDR3 DNA sequence: TGTGCCAGCATAATTAGCGGGAGGGCCCCCGGGGAGCTGTTTTTT. It codes for CASIISGRAPGELFF.

The chain combines TRBV11-1 with TRBJ2-7; tentatively, D is TRBD2 (6 bases). CDR1 SGHAT and CDR2 FQDESV come from the germline V gene (reference sequence). The CDR3 has 13 residues. The germline V and J ends were trimmed by 3 bases and 2 bases, with 8 bases remaining between them. CDR3 coding DNA: TGTGCCAGCAGCTTGGGGGGTACCTACGAGCAGTACTTC. This gives the protein CASSLGGTYEQYF.

The V and J genes are TRBV14 and TRBJ1-1; TRBD1 might be the D (6 bases). There are 13 residues in the CDR3. V shed 3 bases and J shed 5 bases, with 10 bases lying between them. From germline, CDR1 is SGHDN and CDR2 FVKESK. The CDR3 loop is CASSQGQGTEAFF. CDR3 nucleotide sequence: TGTGCCAGCAGCCAGGGGCAGGGGACTGAAGCTTTCTTT. Looking up the rest from reference TRBV14 and TRBJ1-1 gives the full variable domain: EAGVTQFPSHSVIEKGQTVTLRCDPISGHDNLYWYRRVMGKEIKFLLHFVKESKQDESGMPNNRFLAERTGGTYSTLKVQPAELEDSGVYFCASSQGQGTEAFFGQGTRLTVV.

This clone has a single count. This chain joins TRBV13 and TRBJ2-7; D not certain. The length of the CDR3 is 9 residues. Germline loops: CDR1 PRHDT, CDR2 FYEKMQ (reference sequence). With 8 bases removed from V and 3 bases from J, the gap between germline ends came to 2 bases. The CDR3 coding sequence is TGTGCCAGCTACTACGAGCAGTACTTC. The encoded protein is CASYYEQYF.

This chain joins TRBV5-1 and TRBJ2-7; TRBD1 agrees at 10 bases. There are 14 residues in the CDR3. Looked up from germline, CDR1 is SGHRS and CDR2 is YFSETQ. The V segment lost 4 bases and the J segment 6 bases; nucleotides outside the gene matches: 7. CDR3: CASSRTGGTSEQYF. The DNA for the CDR3 is TGCGCCAGCAGCCGGACAGGGGGAACCTCCGAGCAGTACTTC.

The V gene is TRBV21-1, the J gene TRBJ1-1; whether TRBD1, the table's D call, matches the DNA was not checked. TRBV21-1 is a known pseudogene. CDR3 size: 14 residues. The CDR3 region is CASGQGEMNTEAFF. CDR3 DNA: TGTGCCAGCGGACAGGGAGAGATGAACACTGAAGCTTTCTTT.

The chain recombines TRBV5-6 with TRBJ2-1, with 11 positions matching TRBD1. CDR3 length: 16 amino acids. Germline trimming cut 4 bases from V and 0 bases from J; bases unmatched to any gene: 3. Germline CDR1 is SGHDT and CDR2 is YYEEEE. The CDR3 nucleotides read TGTGCCAGCAGCCGGGACAGGGGGAGCTCCTACAATGAGCAGTTCTTC. It encodes CASSRDRGSSYNEQFF. Using reference TRBV5-6 and TRBJ2-1 for the parts outside the CDR3, the full variable domain is DAGVTQSPTHLIKTRGQQVTLRCSPKSGHDTVSWYQQALGQGPQFIFQYYEEEERQRGNFPDRFSGHQFPNYSSELNVNALLLGDSALYLCASSRDRGSSYNEQFFGPGTRLTVL.

This clone was recorded only once. V is TRBV12-3 or TRBV12-4 and J is TRBJ2-1; D may be TRBD2 (5 bases). The length of the CDR3 is 12 residues. Between the trimmed V and J ends, which lost 4 bases and 6 bases, there was a span of 7 bases. The CDR3 protein is CASSSSGNEQFF. DNA of the CDR3: TGTGCCAGCAGTTCAAGCGGCAATGAGCAGTTCTTC.